These 21 T cell receptor beta chains came from one sample sequenced in a study of shared clonotypes between healthy human individuals. Generated by immunoSEQ multiplex PCR, the TCRdb table keeps only in-frame clones and is missing some. This sample has more than 400,000 clones; more than 75% occur once, and the top ten carry about 12%. The sequenced sample consisted of PBMCs. These receptors originate from a middle-aged woman in good health. Some clones in this sample may be carry-over from other donors' samples.

The chain employs TRBV29-1 and TRBJ2-6; D unclear. CDR1 SQVTM and CDR2 ANQGSEA come from the germline V gene. This CDR3 spans 15 amino acids. Trimming removed 7 bases from V and 4 bases from J, with 17 bases in between. CDR3: CSALIIPSGANVLTF. In DNA, the CDR3 is TGCAGCGCCTTAATCATACCGTCCGGGGCCAACGTCCTGACTTTC. The full variable domain, with the rest looked up from reference TRBV29-1 and TRBJ2-6, is SAVISQKPSRDICQRGTSLTIQCQVDSQVTMMFWYRQQPGQSLTLIATANQGSEATYESGFVIDKFPISRPNLTFSTLTVSNMSPEDSSIYLCSALIIPSGANVLTFGAGSRLTVL.

In its sample, this clone was seen a few times. The chain links TRBV4-3 to TRBJ1-2; no clear D gene. This CDR3 spans 15 amino acids. Germline CDR1 and CDR2: LGHNA and YSLEER. The V gene lost 0 bases and the J gene lost 4 bases, with 12 bases spanning the gap. The CDR3 DNA follows: TGCGCCAGCAGCCAAGACCGAGCAAGATTCTATGGCTACACCTTC. Amino acids: CASSQDRARFYGYTF.

V usage is TRBV29-1 and J usage is TRBJ2-3, with a possible D match to TRBD2 (5 bases). Deletions cut 4 bases from V and 2 bases from J, with 7 bases between. Germline CDR1 SQVTM, CDR2 ANQGSEA. The CDR3 spans 12 residues. The CDR3 sequence is CSVGSDTDTQYF. In nucleotides, the CDR3 is TGCAGCGTTGGTAGCGACACAGATACGCAGTATTTT.

This clone has just a few counts. The chain recombines TRBV5-6 with TRBJ1-2; D gene uncertain. The germline V gene encodes CDR1 SGHDT and CDR2 YYEEEE. The V end lost 4 bases, the J end lost 5 bases, and 9 bases lay between the germline ends. The CDR3 consists of 12 residues. The CDR3 is CASSNVGYGYTF. In DNA form, the CDR3 reads TGTGCCAGCAGCAACGTGGGTTATGGCTACACCTTC.

The DNA for the CDR3 is TGTGCCAGTATGCCCACAGGGGCCAATCAGCCCCAGCATTTT. This gives the protein CASMPTGANQPQHF. The chain joins TRBV6-6 to TRBJ1-5, with 7 bases fitting TRBD1. Trimming at V came to 9 bases and at J to 3 bases, leaving 8 bases not matched to a gene. This CDR3 has 14 amino acids. In germline, CDR1 is MNHNY, CDR2 SVGAGI (reference sequence).

This rearrangement joins TRBV19 to TRBJ2-7; TRBD1 matches at 8 bases. The ends lost 6 bases at V and 3 bases at J; junction bases unmatched: 10. CDR1 and CDR2 from the germline V gene are LNHDA and SQIVND (reference sequence). The CDR3 totals 15 residues. The CDR3 DNA reads as TGTGCCAGTAGCAAACAAGGACAGGGTATCTACGAGCAGTACTTC. Translating gives CASSKQGQGIYEQYF.

The rearrangement uses TRBV6-5 and TRBJ2-5; 7 positions agree with TRBD2. The DNA end is a closer match to TRBJ2-7, so the J assignment may be wrong. Germline CDR1 MNHEY, CDR2 SVGAGI. CDR3 size: 14 residues. The CDR3 DNA is TGTGCCAGCAGTTACTCGGGCGGGAGCTACGAGCAGTACTTC. Residues: CASSYSGGSYEQYF.

This clone was seen a single time. This chain connects TRBV19 to TRBJ2-1; 7 bases agree with TRBD2. Germline V gene sequence: CDR1 LNHDA, CDR2 SQIVND (reference sequence). With 5 bases clipped from V and 7 bases from J, the junction kept 8 bases outside the gene matches. CDR3 length equals 14 residues. The CDR3 sequence: CASSGREGKNEQFF. CDR3 DNA sequence: TGTGCCAGTAGTGGAAGGGAGGGAAAAAATGAGCAGTTCTTC.

The chain recombines TRBV28 with TRBJ1-2; D not certain. There are 15 residues in the CDR3. Per germline, CDR1 MDHEN and CDR2 SYDVKM. Trimming took off 4 bases at V and 4 bases at J, with 16 bases between the two ends. CDR3 sequence reads: CASSSGVSNLYGYTF. The CDR3 DNA follows: TGTGCCAGCAGTTCTGGGGTCTCCAACCTCTATGGCTACACCTTC.

This chain connects TRBV10-3 to TRBJ2-3, with D possibly being TRBD1 or TRBD2 (6 bases each). The germline CDR1 and CDR2 sequences are ENHRY and SYGVKD. This CDR3 spans 15 amino acids. Between the trimmed V and J ends, which lost 4 bases and 1 base, there was a span of 12 bases. CDR3 loop: CAISGRDKGTDTQYF. The CDR3 DNA sequence: TGTGCCATCAGTGGGAGGGACAAAGGCACAGATACGCAGTATTTT.

In DNA form, the CDR3 reads TGTGCCTGGAAAACAGGGCGCAATCAGCCCCAGCATTTT. Protein sequence: CAWKTGRNQPQHF. The chain recombines TRBV30 with TRBJ1-5; tentative D call: TRBD1 (6 bases). The CDR3 consists of 13 residues. Germline assignment: CDR1 GTSNPN and CDR2 SVGIG (reference sequence). V was shortened by 4 bases and J by 2 bases, with 9 bases between the two germline ends.

The V call is TRBV29-1, the J call TRBJ2-3; D ambiguous. From germline, CDR1 is SQVTM and CDR2 ANQGSEA. The V and J ends lost 6 bases and 0 bases respectively, with 10 bases between them. This CDR3 is built from 13 residues. For the CDR3, the DNA is TGCAGCGTCGCAGGAGTTAGCACAGATACGCAGTATTTT. It specifies CSVAGVSTDTQYF.

The CDR3 DNA reads as TGTGCCAGCTCACCACGGGCTAGCGGGACGTACGAGCAGTACTTC. Protein product: CASSPRASGTYEQYF. The chain carries TRBV18 and TRBJ2-7; 9 bases line up with TRBD2. The CDR3 runs 15 residues. CDR1 KGHSH and CDR2 LQKENI come from the germline V gene. The V segment lost 1 base and the J segment 4 bases; nucleotides outside the gene matches: 5.

The chain links TRBV6-5 to TRBJ2-7, with no clear D. Trimming pared 0 bases from V and 1 base from J, leaving 10 bases between. The CDR3 is 15 residues long. CDR1 MNHEY and CDR2 SVGAGI come from the germline V gene. CDR3 loop: CASSYSNQPSYEQYF. The CDR3 DNA follows: TGTGCCAGCAGTTACTCGAATCAGCCTTCCTACGAGCAGTACTTC.

The chain carries TRBV5-6 and TRBJ1-2; D unclear. The CDR3 loop spans 14 amino acids. Per germline, CDR1 SGHDT and CDR2 YYEEEE. The V end was cut by 0 bases, the J end by 2 bases, with 8 bases between. The CDR3 is CASSLGPGNYGYTF. The CDR3 DNA sequence: TGTGCCAGCAGCTTGGGTCCGGGGAACTATGGCTACACCTTC. The full variable domain, rest sourced from reference TRBV5-6 and TRBJ1-2, is DAGVTQSPTHLIKTRGQQVTLRCSPKSGHDTVSWYQQALGQGPQFIFQYYEEEERQRGNFPDRFSGHQFPNYSSELNVNALLLGDSALYLCASSLGPGNYGYTFGSGTRLTVV.

Only one count was recorded for this clone. The V and J genes are TRBV18 and TRBJ2-1, with D uncertain. CDR1 is KGHSH, CDR2 LQKENI, per germline. V lost 3 bases to trimming and J lost 4 bases, with 19 bases between them. CDR3 size: 17 residues. As DNA, the CDR3 is TGTGCCAGCTCACCGACCGACCCCGGCTTGGGATACAATGAGCAGTTCTTC. Translated, it gives CASSPTDPGLGYNEQFF. The variable domain in full, completed from reference TRBV18 and TRBJ2-1, reads NAGVMQNPRHLVRRRGQEARLRCSPMKGHSHVYWYRQLPEEGLKFMVYLQKENIIDESGMPKERFSAEFPKEGPSILRIQQVVRGDSAAYFCASSPTDPGLGYNEQFFGPGTRLTVL.

J is TRBJ2-7 and V is TRBV5-1, with no clear D. The CDR3 is 18 amino acids. Trimming took off 0 bases at V and 2 bases at J, with 21 bases between the two ends. The germline CDR1 and CDR2 sequences are SGHRS and YFSETQ. The CDR3 DNA sequence: TGCGCCAGCAGCTTGGTCCCGGTTGGTAGCCGTGGTACCTACGAGCAGTACTTC. Translating gives CASSLVPVGSRGTYEQYF.

A single count supports this clone. The DNA of the CDR3 is TGTGCCAGCAGCTCTGGGGGGTCCGAGCAGTACTTC. Residues: CASSSGGSEQYF. The rearrangement links TRBV28 to TRBJ2-7, with a tentative D call TRBD2 (6 bases). Germline assignment: CDR1 MDHEN and CDR2 SYDVKM. V was cut by 6 bases and J by 6 bases, with 12 bases left in between. This CDR3 contains 12 residues.

This clone was seen more than once but under ten times. The rearrangement links TRBV18 to TRBJ1-1; perhaps TRBD1 as D (6 bases). Germline values: CDR1 KGHSH, CDR2 LQKENI. This CDR3 is built from 12 residues. V lost 2 bases and J lost 7, with 8 bases in between. The CDR3, as DNA: TGTGCCAGCTCACCAGGACAGCTTGAAGCTTTCTTT. Amino acids: CASSPGQLEAFF. The full variable domain, rest sourced from reference TRBV18 and TRBJ1-1, is NAGVMQNPRHLVRRRGQEARLRCSPMKGHSHVYWYRQLPEEGLKFMVYLQKENIIDESGMPKERFSAEFPKEGPSILRIQQVVRGDSAAYFCASSPGQLEAFFGQGTRLTVV.

This chain connects TRBV15 to TRBJ2-1; the D gene is possibly TRBD2 (6 bases). Germline V gene data show CDR1 as LNHNV and CDR2 as YYDKDF (reference sequence). This CDR3 contains 18 residues. V was clipped by 0 bases and J by 2 bases, with 17 bases between them. The CDR3 is CATSRDVSGPGAYNEQFF. The CDR3 DNA reads as TGTGCCACCAGCAGAGATGTCAGCGGGCCAGGCGCCTACAATGAGCAGTTCTTC.

This clone was seen a single time. The gene calls are TRBV18 and TRBJ2-7; D is possibly TRBD1 or TRBD2 (5 bases each). V was cut by 2 bases and J by 5 bases, with 10 bases left in between. CDR1 is KGHSH and CDR2 is LQKENI in the germline V gene. The CDR3 sequence is 13 residues long. CDR3 sequence reads: CASSPGDRDEQYF. For the CDR3, the DNA is TGTGCCAGCTCACCAGGGGACCGCGACGAGCAGTACTTC.